This TCR beta chain is from a study of tumor-infiltrating lymphocytes in primary liver carcinoma. The overall study: Tumor staging was T1-T3 N0M0; sizes spanned roughly 4.2 to 11 cm across.

With regard to this clonotype: One end of the junction varies from germline; a read error may be responsible.

The source material, about 19-30 mg of unsorted bulk tissue, was used to co-extract RNA and DNA. No treatment had been given to the patients, who were chronically infected with HBV. TCR beta cDNA was reverse-transcribed from around 0.55 ug of total RNA. The reaction used a constant-region primer and ProtoScript II reverse transcriptase. What produced the TCR beta libraries was three nested multiplex PCR rounds using slightly modified ARM-PCR. Running 9 to 11 cycles apiece, the first two PCR rounds relied on TRBV1-TRBV30 forward primers together with a C-beta reverse primer. TCRdb independently ran MiXCR on the multiplex PCR reads; one entry per CDR3 protein. The table has around 19,000 distinct CDR3 sequences, 79% seen once; the top ten hold almost 40%. Germline CDR1 SGHAT, CDR2 FQNNGV. The CDR3 totals 20 residues.

The origin of this receptor is a woman aged 30 to 39 with primary liver carcinoma and hepatitis B virus infection. Sequencing was carried out using liver tumor tissue from sampling region 4. Subset reported: tumor region T4, right-lateral pole. The J gene is TRBJ1-1, the V gene TRBV11-2, with D hard to call. The CDR3, as DNA: TGTGCCAGCAGCGCTCGGGATAGGGAGCGCAAGAGGTGGAGTAATACTGAGGCTTTCTTT. Residues: CASSARDRERKRWSNTEAFF.